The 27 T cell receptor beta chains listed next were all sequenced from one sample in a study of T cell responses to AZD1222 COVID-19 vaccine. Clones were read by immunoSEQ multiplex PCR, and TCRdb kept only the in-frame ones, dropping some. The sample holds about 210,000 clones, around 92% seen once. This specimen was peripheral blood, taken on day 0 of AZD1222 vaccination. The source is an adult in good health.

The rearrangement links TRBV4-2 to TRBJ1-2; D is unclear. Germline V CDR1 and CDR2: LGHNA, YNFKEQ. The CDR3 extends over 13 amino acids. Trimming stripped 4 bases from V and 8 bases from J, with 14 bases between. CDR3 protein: CASSPAEVGGYTF. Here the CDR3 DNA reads TGTGCCAGCAGCCCCGCAGAGGTAGGGGGCTACACCTTC.

This chain's CDR3 is CASSPVATAYEQYF. The CDR3 DNA reads TGTGCCAGCTCACCTGTTGCGACCGCATACGAGCAGTACTTC. V is TRBV18 and J is TRBJ2-7; no reliable D call. There are 14 residues in the CDR3. Trimming removed 3 bases from V and 4 bases from J, with 13 bases in between. Germline CDR1 reads KGHSH; CDR2 reads LQKENI.

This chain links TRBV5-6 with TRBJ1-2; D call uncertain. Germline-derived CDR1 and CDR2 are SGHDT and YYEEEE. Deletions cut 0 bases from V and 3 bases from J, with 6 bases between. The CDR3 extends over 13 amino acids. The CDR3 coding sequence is TGTGCCAGCAGCTTGGCGTTGGACTATGGCTACACCTTC. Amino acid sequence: CASSLALDYGYTF.

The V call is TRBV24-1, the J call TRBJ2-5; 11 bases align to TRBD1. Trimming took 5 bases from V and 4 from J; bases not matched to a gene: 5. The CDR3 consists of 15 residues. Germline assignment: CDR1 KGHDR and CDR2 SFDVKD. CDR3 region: CATSVRTGGRETQYF. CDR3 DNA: TGTGCCACCAGTGTCAGGACAGGGGGCAGAGAGACCCAGTACTTC.

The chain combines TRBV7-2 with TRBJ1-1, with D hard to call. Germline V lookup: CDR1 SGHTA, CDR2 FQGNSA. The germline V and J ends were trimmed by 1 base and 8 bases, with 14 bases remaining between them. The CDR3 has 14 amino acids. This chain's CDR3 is CASSLEISSPEAFF. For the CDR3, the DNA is TGTGCCAGCAGCTTAGAAATTAGTTCGCCCGAAGCTTTCTTT.

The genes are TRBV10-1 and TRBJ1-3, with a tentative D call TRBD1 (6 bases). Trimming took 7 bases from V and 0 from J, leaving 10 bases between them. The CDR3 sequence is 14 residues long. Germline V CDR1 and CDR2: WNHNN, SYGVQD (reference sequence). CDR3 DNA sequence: TGCGCCAGCAATGTGGACAGCTCTGGAAACACCATATATTTT. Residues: CASNVDSSGNTIYF.

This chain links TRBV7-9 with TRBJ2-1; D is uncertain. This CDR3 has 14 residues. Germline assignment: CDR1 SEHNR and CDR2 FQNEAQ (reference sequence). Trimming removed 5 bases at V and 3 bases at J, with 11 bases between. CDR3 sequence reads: CASSPRTDYNEQFF. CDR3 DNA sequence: TGTGCCAGCAGCCCCCGGACCGACTACAATGAGCAGTTCTTC.

The CDR3 bases are TGTGCCAGCCTGCGGGGTAACACCGGGGAGCTGTTTTTT. This encodes CASLRGNTGELFF. This rearrangement joins TRBV14 to TRBJ2-2; possibly TRBD2 for D (6 bases). This CDR3 spans 13 amino acids. CDR1 is SGHDN and CDR2 is FVKESK in the germline V gene. Trimming pared 8 bases from V and 2 bases from J, leaving 9 bases between.

The CDR3 DNA is TGTGCCAGCGAGAGGGACAGGGATTTGAACACTGAAGCTTTCTTT. Translated: CASERDRDLNTEAFF. The gene calls are TRBV2 and TRBJ1-1; 9 bases match TRBD1. Per germline, CDR1 SNHLY and CDR2 FYNNEI. The CDR3 consists of 15 residues. Trimming removed 8 bases from V and 0 bases from J; junction bases left unmatched: 7. The full variable domain, rest sourced from reference TRBV2 and TRBJ1-1, is EPEVTQTPSHQVTQMGQEVILRCVPISNHLYFYWYRQILGQKVEFLVSFYNNEISEKSEIFDDQFSVERPDGSNFTLKIRSTKLEDSAMYFCASERDRDLNTEAFFGQGTRLTVV.

DNA of the CDR3: TGTGCCAGCAGTTTGATAAATTCACCCCTCCACTTT. It codes for CASSLINSPLHF. The chain links TRBV12-3 or TRBV12-4 to TRBJ1-6; D gene unclear. V lost 3 bases to trimming and J lost 7 bases, with 4 bases between them. The CDR3 is 12 amino acids.

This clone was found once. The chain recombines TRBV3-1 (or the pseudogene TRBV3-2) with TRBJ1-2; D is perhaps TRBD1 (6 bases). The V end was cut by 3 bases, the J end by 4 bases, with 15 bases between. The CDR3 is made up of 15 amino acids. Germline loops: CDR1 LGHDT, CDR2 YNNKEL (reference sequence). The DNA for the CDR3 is TGTGCCAGCAGCCAGTTTGGACAGATGCCCTATGGCTACACCTTC. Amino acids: CASSQFGQMPYGYTF.

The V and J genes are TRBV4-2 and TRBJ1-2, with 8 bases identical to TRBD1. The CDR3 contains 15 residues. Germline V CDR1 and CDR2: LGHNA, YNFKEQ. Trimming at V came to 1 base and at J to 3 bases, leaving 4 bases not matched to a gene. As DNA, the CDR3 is TGTGCCAGCAGCCAAGGGACAGGGTCGTACTATGGCTACACCTTC. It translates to CASSQGTGSYYGYTF.

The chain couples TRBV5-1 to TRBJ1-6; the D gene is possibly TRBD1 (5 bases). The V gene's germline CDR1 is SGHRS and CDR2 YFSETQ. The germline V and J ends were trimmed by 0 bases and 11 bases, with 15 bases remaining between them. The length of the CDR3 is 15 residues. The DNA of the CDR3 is TGCGCCAGCAGCTTGGGCGGGCAGGGTGTGACACCCCTCCACTTT. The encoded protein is CASSLGGQGVTPLHF.

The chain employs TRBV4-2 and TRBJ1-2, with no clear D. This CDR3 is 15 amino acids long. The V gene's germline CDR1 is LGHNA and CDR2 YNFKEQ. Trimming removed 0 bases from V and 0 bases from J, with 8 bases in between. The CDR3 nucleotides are TGTGCCAGCAGCCAAGAAGGACGAGCTAACTATGGCTACACCTTC. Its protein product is CASSQEGRANYGYTF.

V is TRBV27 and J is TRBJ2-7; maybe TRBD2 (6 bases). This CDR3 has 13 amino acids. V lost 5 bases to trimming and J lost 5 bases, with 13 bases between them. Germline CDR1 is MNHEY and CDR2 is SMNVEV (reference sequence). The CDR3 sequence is CASSPLGGDEQYF. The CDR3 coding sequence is TGTGCCAGCAGTCCGTTAGGCGGGGACGAGCAGTACTTC.

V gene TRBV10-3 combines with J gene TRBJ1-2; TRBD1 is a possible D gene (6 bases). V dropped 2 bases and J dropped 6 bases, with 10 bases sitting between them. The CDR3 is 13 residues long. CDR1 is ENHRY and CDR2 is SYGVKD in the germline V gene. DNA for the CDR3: TGTGCCATCAGTGAGGGGGCAGGGGATGGCTACACCTTC. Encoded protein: CAISEGAGDGYTF.

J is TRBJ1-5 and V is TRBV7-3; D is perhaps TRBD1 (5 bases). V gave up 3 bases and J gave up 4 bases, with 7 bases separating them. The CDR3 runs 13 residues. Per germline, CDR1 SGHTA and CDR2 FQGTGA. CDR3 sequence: CASSLGQNQPQHF. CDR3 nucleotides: TGTGCCAGCAGCTTGGGGCAAAATCAGCCCCAGCATTTT.

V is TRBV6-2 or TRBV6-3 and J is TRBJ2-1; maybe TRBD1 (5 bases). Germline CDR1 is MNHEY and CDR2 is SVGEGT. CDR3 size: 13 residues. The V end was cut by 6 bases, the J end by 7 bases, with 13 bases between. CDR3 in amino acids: CASSYIQGNEQFF. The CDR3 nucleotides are TGTGCCAGCAGCTATATCCAGGGTAATGAGCAGTTCTTC.

CDR3 residues: CASSQEGLEQYF. The CDR3 nucleotides read TGTGCCAGCAGCCAAGAGGGTCTCGAGCAGTACTTC. This sequence joins TRBV14 and TRBJ2-7, with D hard to call. V lost 0 bases to trimming and J lost 6 bases, with 6 bases between them. This CDR3 spans 12 amino acids. The V gene's germline CDR1 is SGHDN and CDR2 FVKESK. Full variable domain (rest looked up from reference TRBV14 and TRBJ2-7): EAGVTQFPSHSVIEKGQTVTLRCDPISGHDNLYWYRRVMGKEIKFLLHFVKESKQDESGMPNNRFLAERTGGTYSTLKVQPAELEDSGVYFCASSQEGLEQYFGPGTRLTVT.

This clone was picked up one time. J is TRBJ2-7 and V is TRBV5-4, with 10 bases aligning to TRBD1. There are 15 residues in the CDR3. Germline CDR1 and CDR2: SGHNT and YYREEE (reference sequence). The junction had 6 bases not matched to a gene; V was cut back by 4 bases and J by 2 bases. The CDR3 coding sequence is TGTGCCAGCAGCGCCCGGGACAGGGGCGCCTACGAGCAGTACTTC. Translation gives CASSARDRGAYEQYF.

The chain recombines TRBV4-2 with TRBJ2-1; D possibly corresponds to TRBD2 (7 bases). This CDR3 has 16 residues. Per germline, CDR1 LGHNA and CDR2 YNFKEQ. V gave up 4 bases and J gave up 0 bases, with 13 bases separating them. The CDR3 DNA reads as TGTGCCAGCAGCCGAGAGGGGGGGGCCTCCTACAATGAGCAGTTCTTC. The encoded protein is CASSREGGASYNEQFF.

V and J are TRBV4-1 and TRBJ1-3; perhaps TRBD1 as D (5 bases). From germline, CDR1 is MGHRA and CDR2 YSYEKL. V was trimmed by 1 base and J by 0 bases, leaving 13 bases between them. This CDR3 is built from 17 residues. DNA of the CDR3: TGCGCCAGCAGCCAAGGGGGGGTTACTATCTCTGGAAACACCATATATTTT. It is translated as CASSQGGVTISGNTIYF.

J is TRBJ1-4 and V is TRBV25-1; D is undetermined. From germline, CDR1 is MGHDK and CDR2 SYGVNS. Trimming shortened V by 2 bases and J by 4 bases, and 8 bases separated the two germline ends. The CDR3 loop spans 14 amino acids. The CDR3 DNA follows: TGTGCCAGCAGTGAACACAGACTTAATGAAAAACTGTTTTTT. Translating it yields CASSEHRLNEKLFF.

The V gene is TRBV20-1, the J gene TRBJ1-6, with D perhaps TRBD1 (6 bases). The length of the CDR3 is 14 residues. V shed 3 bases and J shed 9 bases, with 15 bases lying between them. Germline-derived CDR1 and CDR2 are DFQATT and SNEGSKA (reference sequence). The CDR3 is CSASWQGFGSPLHF. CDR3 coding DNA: TGCAGTGCTAGTTGGCAGGGGTTTGGTTCACCCCTCCACTTT.

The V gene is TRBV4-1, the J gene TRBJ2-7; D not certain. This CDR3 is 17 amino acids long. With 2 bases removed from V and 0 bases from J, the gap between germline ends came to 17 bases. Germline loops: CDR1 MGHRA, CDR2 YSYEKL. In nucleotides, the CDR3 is TGCGCCAGCAGCCAATCCGCTGGGTGGCCTAACTCCTACGAGCAGTACTTC. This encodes CASSQSAGWPNSYEQYF.

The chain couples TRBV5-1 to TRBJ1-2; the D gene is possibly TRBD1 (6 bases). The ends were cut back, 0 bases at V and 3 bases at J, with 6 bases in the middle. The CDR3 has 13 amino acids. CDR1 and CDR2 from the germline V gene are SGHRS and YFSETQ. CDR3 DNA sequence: TGCGCCAGCAGCTTGGGACAGGACTATGGCTACACCTTC. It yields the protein CASSLGQDYGYTF.

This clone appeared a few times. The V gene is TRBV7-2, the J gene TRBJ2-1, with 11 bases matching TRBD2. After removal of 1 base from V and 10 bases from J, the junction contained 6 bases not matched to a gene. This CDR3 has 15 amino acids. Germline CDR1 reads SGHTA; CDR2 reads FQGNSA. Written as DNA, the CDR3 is TGTGCCAGCAGCTTAGTTAGCGGGGGGGCCAACGAGCAGTTCTTC. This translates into CASSLVSGGANEQFF.